This TCR beta chain was sequenced during a study of shared clonotypes between healthy human individuals (dated by TCRdb to the early 2020s). Concerning the study at large: The cohort comprised two women and three men aged 18 to 49 years. Per donor, three plates each were used for CD4 naive and CD4 memory, two for CD8 naive, and one for CD8 memory. Leukapheresis yielded between about 0.94 and 9 billion PBMCs per donor. To increase sequencing depth and limit assay-specific biases, TCR repertoire library preparation and sequencing were carried out by different laboratories using diverse techniques. Blood TCR repertoires of a handful of healthy adults were deeply sequenced to estimate repertoire size and the extent of clonotype sharing between individuals.

The research as a whole found: Higher generation probabilities were observed for clonotypes shared by all four sorted-subset donors than for non-shared clonotypes. The genetic and exposure-history diversity represented was limited by the small number of donors. Based on pairwise subsampling, the degree of clonotype sharing among donors was expected to be affected by sequencing depth. Only blood was sampled, and tissue TCR repertoires likely differ from those in blood. Across several donors, around 5.4% of naive CD4, over 3% of naive CD8, around 2.1% of memory CD4, and around 0.4% of memory CD8 clonotypes were shared. Naive subsets generally had larger estimated clonotype richness than memory subsets did. Rarefaction of sorted-subset datasets indicated incomplete sequencing despite the large sequencing depth.

TCR CDR3 regions were amplified from genomic DNA by multiplex PCR using the deep immunoSEQ assay. Extracted genomic DNA from each cell subset was distributed evenly across all wells of several immunoSEQ 96-well plates, and each plate was treated as a replicate. For sorted subsets, around 200 ng genomic DNA, equal to some 30,000 T cell genomes, was loaded into each replicate PCR. The purified libraries were quantified using a Qubit 3.0 fluorometer, sized with a Bioanalyzer 2100, and then quantified again using the KAPA Library Quantification kit. Every immunoSEQ 96-well plate was sequenced on a separate single-read 150-cycle Illumina NextSeq 550 flow cell. The original methods were these. Because the immunoSEQ output held only junctional sequences and lacked quality scores, the filtering could not match the filtering applied to full-length reads. To assign V/J genes and CDR3, sequences were annotated against IMGT germline references using PyIR, a Python wrapper for IgBLAST v1.9. Any read was removed if the V/J assignment was weak (E-value above 1e-6), the CDR3 was missing, or the read contained stop codons, out-of-frame junctions, or ambiguous translated residues. V3J clonotypes were defined by identical inferred V gene, J gene, and CDR3 amino acid sequence. Percentage overlap between repertoires was calculated by dividing the number of shared unique clonotypes by the size of the smaller repertoire. Repertoire richness was assessed with RTK rarefaction, the Chao1 estimator, and Recon v2.1 estimates of unobserved clonotypes. Generation probabilities for all TCRbeta clonotypes obtained by the gDNA method from a handful of donors were computed using OLGA. TCRdb's version of the immuneACCESS table is confined to in-frame rearrangements and falls short of the full clone set. An unresolved V gene accounts for under half of the shortfall where checked; the remainder is of unknown origin. V and J calls plus clone size are reproduced from that table; the DNA served to infer D and trimming. Here the sample has roughly 1,800,000 clones; approximately 95% occur a single time. The ten largest clones capture roughly 1% of the sample.

To note about this clone: Its antigen target is currently unknown. Base qualities are not recorded, but no much larger clone differs from it by a single base.

CD8 naive samples consisted of CD45RO-negative cells that were positively selected for CCR7, yielding a CD45RA+CCR7+ population without TemRA cells. The donors were healthy, HIV-negative adults with no recently reported acute infections or vaccinations. Only Caucasian adults living in Nashville, Tennessee, USA were represented among the donors. Blood was collected by leukapheresis, and PBMCs were isolated by Ficoll-Histopaque density gradient centrifugation and then cryopreserved in liquid nitrogen vapor phase. Analytical flow cytometry was used to check the purity and quantity of every magnetically sorted T cell population. Genomic DNA was isolated from each sorted fraction and quantified by UV absorbance on a Nanodrop 2000c. CDR1 and CDR2, looked up from the germline V gene (reference sequence), are SEHNR and FQNEAQ. The CDR3 runs 13 residues from the cysteine to the phenylalanine. Solely the CDR3 DNA is kept, with 39 bases framed from the first base. At the junction V is shortened by 3 bases and J by 0 bases, with 5 bases in between.

The sequencing input was naive CD8+ T cells sorted from blood. Reading the label with the study, this specimen's cell subset or site is: CD45RA+CCR7+. The sequence derives from a young man in good health. Rearrangement joined TRBV7-9 to TRBJ2-5; perhaps TRBD2 is the D gene, with 5 bases matching. The DNA sequence is TGTGCCAGCAGCTTTAGCGACCAAGAGACCCAGTACTTC. This yields the protein CASSFSDQETQYF.